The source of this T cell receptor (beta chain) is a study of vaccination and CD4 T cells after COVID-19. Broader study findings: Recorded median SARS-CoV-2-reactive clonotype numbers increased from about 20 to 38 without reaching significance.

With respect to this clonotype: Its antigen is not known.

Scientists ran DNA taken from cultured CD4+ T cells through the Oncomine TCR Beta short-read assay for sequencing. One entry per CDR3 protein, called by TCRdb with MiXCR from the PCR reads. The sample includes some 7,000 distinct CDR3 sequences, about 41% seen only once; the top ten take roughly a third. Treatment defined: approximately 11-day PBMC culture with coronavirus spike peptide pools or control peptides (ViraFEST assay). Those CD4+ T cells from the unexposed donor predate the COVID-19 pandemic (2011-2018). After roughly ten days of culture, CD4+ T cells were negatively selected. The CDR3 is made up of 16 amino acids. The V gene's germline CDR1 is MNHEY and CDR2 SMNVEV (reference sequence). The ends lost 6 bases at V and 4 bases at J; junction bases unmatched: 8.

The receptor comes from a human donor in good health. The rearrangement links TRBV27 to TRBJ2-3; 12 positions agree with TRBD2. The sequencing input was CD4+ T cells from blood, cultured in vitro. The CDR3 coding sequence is TGTGCCAGCAGGGCCCTAGCGGGGGGGCTCCCAGATACGCAGTATTTT. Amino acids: CASRALAGGLPDTQYF.